Reported below is one T cell receptor (beta chain). Its antigen is undetermined. The data originate from a study of graft-versus-host responses after intestinal transplantation. The ends were cut back, 5 bases at V and 6 bases at J, with 8 bases in the middle. The germline gives CDR1 MDHEN, CDR2 SYDVKM. This CDR3 contains 11 residues. The study, taken as a whole, reports: Peak circulating GvH clone levels tracked with early post-transplant HvG declines.

Clones were read by immunoSEQ multiplex PCR, and TCRdb kept only the in-frame ones, dropping some. The repertoire holds about 39,000 clones, with 85% to 95% as singletons. The source was PBMCs, collected around 720 days after intestinal transplantation. This receptor was identified in a human patient who received an intestinal transplant, so some T cells may come from the graft donor. The rearrangement links TRBV28 to TRBJ2-7; D call uncertain. CDR3 DNA sequence: TGTGCCAGCAGTAACCCCCGCGAGCAGTACTTC. Protein: CASSNPREQYF.